This T cell receptor (beta chain) was profiled in a study of OX40 agonist ivuxolimab in advanced cancers. Sequenced by immunoSEQ multiplex PCR; TCRdb stores in-frame clones only, minus some. In the table there are roughly 120,000 clones, roughly nine tenths of which are singletons. Trimming cost V 2 bases and J 1 base, with 8 bases left between them. The CDR3 consists of 15 residues. Germline V gene lookup returns CDR1 SEHNR and CDR2 FQNEAQ (reference sequence). The TCR comes from an adult with an advanced solid tumor such as melanoma, head and neck, liver or kidney cancer. The V and J genes are TRBV7-9 and TRBJ2-2; D is ambiguous. The sample here was CD4+ or CD8+ T cells sorted from blood, taken in a trial of the OX40 agonist ivuxolimab. The CDR3 loop is CASSLNILNTGELFF. In nucleotides, the CDR3 is TGTGCCAGCAGCTTAAATATCTTGAACACCGGGGAGCTGTTTTTT.